Detailed here is one T cell receptor beta chain. Its antigen is still unknown. The CDR3 runs 12 residues. V lost 5 bases and J 8 bases, leaving 10 bases between the germline ends. The source of the sample is a study of T cell responses to AZD1222 COVID-19 vaccine. Clones were sequenced by immunoSEQ multiplex PCR, and TCRdb holds only the in-frame ones, with some missing. The table shows about 45,000 clones, with around three quarters occurring only once. General study findings and limits: The number of AZD1222 recipients seropositive at baseline was only six. When two AZD1222 doses had been given, Spike-specific TCR breadth and depth rose. White British donors predominated, females outnumbered males, and clonal diversity was possibly underestimated. Unmutated variant regions are reportedly the target of nearly half of TCRs that are spike-specific.

The chain joins TRBV12-3 or TRBV12-4 to TRBJ1-3, with no clear D. This receptor was taken from an adult in good health. The source was peripheral blood, collected on day 0 of AZD1222 vaccination. CDR3 region: CASSGVEDTIYF. In DNA form, the CDR3 reads TGTGCCAGCAGTGGCGTGGAGGACACCATATATTTT.